The clone carrying this TCR beta chain was observed at least ten times. Its antigen is not known. The data were taken from a study of metastatic and nonmetastatic thyroid tumors. TCRdb reanalyzed the PCR reads via MiXCR. The data show around 30,000 clones, over 15% seen once. Study-wide findings and caveats: Benign nodules reportedly had significantly lower TCR beta diversity than malignant thyroid tumors in blood and tumor.

Every patient underwent thyroid surgery untreated. Trimming cost V 6 bases and J 6 bases; bases outside gene matches: 13. The CDR3 sequence is 16 residues long. From germline, CDR1 is MDHEN and CDR2 SYDVKM. The sample consisted of blood. The J gene is TRBJ1-1, the V gene TRBV28, with TRBD1 matching 10 bases. This TCR came from a female donor with papillary thyroid cancer or a benign thyroid nodule (not recorded which). Some clones in this sample may be carry-over from other donors' samples. In DNA form, the CDR3 reads TGTGCCAGCAGCCGCCCACGACAGGGGGCAAAGTCTGAAGCTTTCTTT. It translates to CASSRPRQGAKSEAFF.